This TCR beta chain was sequenced in a study of blood T cell repertoires in COVID-19. Those enrolled, adults aged roughly 18 to 100 years, came from about 24 US areas. Data came from immunoSEQ multiplex PCR; TCRdb stores just in-frame clones and leaves some out. The data contain a few hundred thousand clones, about 80% of them singletons. V lost 6 bases to trimming and J lost 3 bases; unmatched junction nucleotides: 3. The germline CDR1 and CDR2 sequences are SNHLY and FYNNEI. This CDR3 has 15 amino acids. Sequencing used PBMCs or T cells enriched from blood (not recorded which). The sequence was obtained from a man aged 40-50 years who had recovered from COVID-19. The chain is built from TRBV2 and TRBJ1-5, with TRBD1 matching 12 bases. This chain's CDR3 is CASRGQGAPNQPQHF. CDR3 coding DNA: TGTGCCAGCAGGGGACAGGGGGCCCCCAATCAGCCCCAGCATTTT.